This record covers a single T cell receptor (beta chain). What it binds is not known. The sample belongs to a study of a mutant IDH1 vaccine in newly diagnosed glioma. Overall study: Patients, over weeks 1, 3, 5, 7, 11, 15, 19 and 23, received a total of eight vaccinations. The treated group averaged approximately 42 years old and was around 62% male, around 38% female. Patients were started on vaccination 4-6 weeks after radiotherapy alone, or with temozolomide cycles.

The data were produced by immunoSEQ multiplex PCR, yet TCRdb's version contains in-frame clones alone and is incomplete. Seen here are tens of thousands of clones, about four fifths observed once, and the top ten hold around 5.7%. Described time point: week 11, during vaccination. A single vaccine dose contained 300 ug of mutant IDH1 20-mer peptide, and topical imiquimod was used with it. This CDR3 has 15 residues. Looked up from germline, CDR1 is LGHNA and CDR2 is YSLEER. The V end was cut by 4 bases, the J end by 4 bases, with 16 bases between. The rearrangement uses TRBV4-3 and TRBJ1-2; D gene uncertain. Sequencing was performed on PBMCs, taken from a glioma patient whose treatment included an IDH1 peptide vaccine. The TCR originated in a man aged 50-60 years with glioma. CDR3 region: CASSLMIGRFYGYTF. As DNA, the CDR3 is TGCGCCAGCAGCCTCATGATAGGTAGGTTCTATGGCTACACCTTC.